This TCR beta chain originates from a study of STAT5B mutations in CD4+ large granular lymphocyte leukemia. The CDR3 totals 13 residues. Germline CDR1 MDHEN, CDR2 SYDVKM. Deletions cut 1 base from V and 3 bases from J, with 4 bases between. Study-level results: No patients shared main leukemic clonotypes, though roughly 27% appeared at low frequency elsewhere.

The assay was immunoSEQ multiplex PCR, and TCRdb's table has in-frame clones only and misses some. Seen here are around 35,000 clones, roughly four fifths observed once, and the top ten hold 0.29%. This clone showed up just once. As yet, its antigen is unknown. The sequenced sample consisted of CD4+ T cells from blood buffy coats. The chain employs TRBV28 and TRBJ1-3; D gene ambiguous. This clonotype was sampled from a human donor in good health. The CDR3 DNA reads TGTGCCAGCAGTTTATCGCTTGGAAACACCATATATTTT. Translated, it gives CASSLSLGNTIYF.